This T cell receptor beta chain was observed in a study of T-cell reconstitution after alpha-beta-depleted transplantation in children. Findings and limits, study-wide: T-cell counts and diversity at one year following transplant were attributed mainly to newly produced T cells.

For TCRbeta, the library was prepared with unique molecular identifiers. TCRdb used MiXCR to reprocess the PCR reads, holding one entry per CDR3 protein. The table lists 330,000 or so distinct CDR3 sequences, just over 7.5% of them singletons. This clonotype was counted ten times or more. Its antigen is undetermined. The CDR3 has 16 residues. From germline, CDR1 is SGHRS and CDR2 YFSETQ. V was clipped by 4 bases and J by 2 bases; unmatched bases: 4. The chain employs TRBV5-1 and TRBJ2-5; 14 bases map to TRBD2. The sequencing used peripheral blood, collected 360 days after TCRalphabeta/CD19-depleted stem cell transplant. The clonotype was recovered from a female patient between 2 and 10 years old who had a stem cell transplant for Fanconi anemia, so the T cells may come from the graft donor. CDR3 sequence: CASSRGLAGAQETQYF. The CDR3 nucleotides are TGCGCCAGCAGCCGGGGACTAGCGGGAGCTCAAGAGACCCAGTACTTC.